The 15 T cell receptor beta chains below were found in one sample sequenced in a study of identical twins. Via MiXCR, TCRdb re-called the 5' RACE reads, giving one row per CDR3 protein. The table records about 200,000 distinct CDR3 sequences, less than 20% of them present only once. The same sample was also studied in work on T cells expressing NK-cell markers.

Sequenced input: CD8+ T cells sorted from blood. The receptor source for this set is a woman under 30 in good health.

The rearrangement joins TRBV11-2 to TRBJ1-2, with a weak D call TRBD1 (5 bases). CDR3 length: 15 amino acids. Trimming pared 2 bases from V and 8 bases from J, leaving 18 bases between. Germline values: CDR1 SGHAT, CDR2 FQNNGV. CDR3 region: CASSLFPTGLEGYTF. CDR3 DNA: TGTGCCAGCAGCTTATTCCCTACGGGGCTGGAAGGCTACACCTTC.

This clonotype was observed a few times. The V call is TRBV9, the J call TRBJ2-1; weak D call: TRBD1 (5 bases). The CDR3 consists of 16 residues. V lost 3 bases and J lost 5, with 18 bases in between. Germline lookup yields CDR1 SGDLS and CDR2 YYNGEE. The CDR3 DNA reads as TGTGCCAGCAGCGACCGGGTGAGGACAAGTAACAATGAGCAGTTCTTC. It encodes CASSDRVRTSNNEQFF.

The chain carries TRBV30 and TRBJ2-7, with no clear D. Germline CDR1 GTSNPN, CDR2 SVGIG (reference sequence). V was pared by 2 bases and J by 4 bases, with 6 bases between. The CDR3 sequence is 11 residues long. The CDR3 nucleotides are TGTGCCTGGAGTTTAGGGTACGAGCAGTACTTC. Protein: CAWSLGYEQYF.

This clonotype was seen a few times. The chain carries TRBV10-2 and TRBJ2-7; TRBD2 aligns across 9 bases. V trimming: 10 bases; J trimming: 4 bases; junction bases outside the gene matches: 8. CDR3 length: 13 residues. Germline V gene lookup returns CDR1 WSHSY and CDR2 SAAADI. As DNA, the CDR3 is TGCGCCATCTCAAAGCGGGAGGAGTACGAGCAGTACTTC. It yields the protein CAISKREEYEQYF.

The V gene is TRBV27, the J gene TRBJ2-7; TRBD2 is a possible D gene (6 bases). V lost 5 bases and J 7 bases, leaving 15 bases between the germline ends. Germline CDR1 reads MNHEY; CDR2 reads SMNVEV (reference sequence). This CDR3 region has 13 residues. In DNA, the CDR3 is TGTGCCAGCAGTCCCGGGACTCTTGGGGAGCAGTACTTC. This sequence encodes CASSPGTLGEQYF.

V usage is TRBV6-5 and J usage is TRBJ2-5; D is ambiguous. Germline loops: CDR1 MNHEY, CDR2 SVGAGI. The CDR3 runs to 14 residues. Trimming pared 0 bases from V and 2 bases from J, leaving 7 bases between. CDR3 bases: TGTGCCAGCAGTTACTCGAAGTGGCAAGAGACCCAGTACTTC. Residues: CASSYSKWQETQYF.

CDR3: CARDPVRLLGNEQFF. The CDR3 DNA follows: TGCGCCAGAGACCCTGTTAGGCTGCTGGGGAATGAGCAGTTCTTC. The chain carries TRBV5-1 and TRBJ2-1, with unresolved D. The length of the CDR3 is 15 residues. The V end was cut by 8 bases, the J end by 7 bases, with 22 bases between. CDR1 is SGHRS and CDR2 is YFSETQ in the germline V gene.

The rearrangement links TRBV6-2 or TRBV6-3 to TRBJ2-1, with TRBD1 matching 8 bases. Germline assignment: CDR1 MNHEY and CDR2 SVGEGT. J gave up 3 bases and V 5 bases, and 6 bases lay outside the gene matches. The CDR3 covers 15 residues. The CDR3 reads CASSQGQANYNEQFF. The CDR3, as DNA: TGTGCCAGCAGTCAGGGACAGGCCAACTACAATGAGCAGTTCTTC.

This clonotype has at least ten counts. This rearrangement joins TRBV12-3 or TRBV12-4 to TRBJ2-1; D may match TRBD1 or TRBD2 (5 bases each). The germline V and J ends were trimmed by 6 bases and 14 bases, with 17 bases remaining between them. The CDR3 spans 12 residues. The CDR3 DNA reads TGTGCCAGCAGGCCTGCCGGGGCGGCTGAGTTCTTC. It encodes CASRPAGAAEFF.

This clonotype was detected many times. The chain couples TRBV12-3 or TRBV12-4 to TRBJ2-7, with 9 bases fitting TRBD1. The V gene end was trimmed by 3 bases and the J gene end by 4 bases; junction bases not matched to a gene: 4. The CDR3 runs 14 residues. CDR3 DNA: TGTGCCAGCAGTTTCGGGACAGGGTCTTACGAGCAGTACTTC. Translation: CASSFGTGSYEQYF.

This clonotype has only a few counts. The genes are TRBV12-3 or TRBV12-4 and TRBJ2-5, with TRBD2 matching over 9 bases. This CDR3 spans 17 amino acids. Germline trimming cut 5 bases from V and 2 bases from J; bases unmatched to any gene: 12. The CDR3: CASSPGGLAAYQETQYF. CDR3 DNA: TGTGCCAGCAGTCCGGGGGGACTAGCCGCCTATCAAGAGACCCAGTACTTC.

This clonotype was picked up a small number of times. DNA for the CDR3: TGTGCCACCAGCAGAGACTCTTTTGCCGAGACCCAGTACTTC. It encodes CATSRDSFAETQYF. The V call is TRBV15, the J call TRBJ2-5; D is unclear. Germline values: CDR1 LNHNV, CDR2 YYDKDF (reference sequence). The CDR3 covers 14 residues. V dropped 0 bases and J dropped 5 bases, with 10 bases sitting between them.

A few counts support this clonotype. V gene TRBV3-1 combines with J gene TRBJ1-2; TRBD1 agrees at 8 bases. The length of the CDR3 is 14 residues. CDR1 and CDR2 from the germline V gene are LGHDT and YNNKEL (reference sequence). V shed 7 bases, J shed 0 bases, and the junction held 4 bases outside the gene matches. CDR3 residues: CASTRTGSNYGYTF. CDR3 coding DNA: TGTGCCAGCACCCGGACAGGGTCTAACTATGGCTACACCTTC.

Concerning this clonotype itself: A much larger clone sits a single nucleotide away, making a read error possible. The rearrangement uses TRBV12-3 or TRBV12-4 and TRBJ2-7, with D perhaps matching TRBD2 (5 bases). The CDR3 contains 15 residues. The CDR3 DNA is TGTGCCAGCAGTGCCGGGATTTCTAACTCCTACAAGCAGTACTTC. Its protein product is CASSAGISNSYKQYF.

V usage is TRBV10-3 and J usage is TRBJ1-1, with a possible D match to TRBD1 (5 bases). The ends were cut back, 3 bases at V and 6 bases at J, with 11 bases in the middle. CDR1 ENHRY and CDR2 SYGVKD come from the germline V gene. This CDR3 contains 13 residues. CDR3 in amino acids: CAISDFGAAEAFF. Here the CDR3 DNA reads TGTGCCATCAGTGATTTCGGGGCCGCTGAAGCTTTCTTT.